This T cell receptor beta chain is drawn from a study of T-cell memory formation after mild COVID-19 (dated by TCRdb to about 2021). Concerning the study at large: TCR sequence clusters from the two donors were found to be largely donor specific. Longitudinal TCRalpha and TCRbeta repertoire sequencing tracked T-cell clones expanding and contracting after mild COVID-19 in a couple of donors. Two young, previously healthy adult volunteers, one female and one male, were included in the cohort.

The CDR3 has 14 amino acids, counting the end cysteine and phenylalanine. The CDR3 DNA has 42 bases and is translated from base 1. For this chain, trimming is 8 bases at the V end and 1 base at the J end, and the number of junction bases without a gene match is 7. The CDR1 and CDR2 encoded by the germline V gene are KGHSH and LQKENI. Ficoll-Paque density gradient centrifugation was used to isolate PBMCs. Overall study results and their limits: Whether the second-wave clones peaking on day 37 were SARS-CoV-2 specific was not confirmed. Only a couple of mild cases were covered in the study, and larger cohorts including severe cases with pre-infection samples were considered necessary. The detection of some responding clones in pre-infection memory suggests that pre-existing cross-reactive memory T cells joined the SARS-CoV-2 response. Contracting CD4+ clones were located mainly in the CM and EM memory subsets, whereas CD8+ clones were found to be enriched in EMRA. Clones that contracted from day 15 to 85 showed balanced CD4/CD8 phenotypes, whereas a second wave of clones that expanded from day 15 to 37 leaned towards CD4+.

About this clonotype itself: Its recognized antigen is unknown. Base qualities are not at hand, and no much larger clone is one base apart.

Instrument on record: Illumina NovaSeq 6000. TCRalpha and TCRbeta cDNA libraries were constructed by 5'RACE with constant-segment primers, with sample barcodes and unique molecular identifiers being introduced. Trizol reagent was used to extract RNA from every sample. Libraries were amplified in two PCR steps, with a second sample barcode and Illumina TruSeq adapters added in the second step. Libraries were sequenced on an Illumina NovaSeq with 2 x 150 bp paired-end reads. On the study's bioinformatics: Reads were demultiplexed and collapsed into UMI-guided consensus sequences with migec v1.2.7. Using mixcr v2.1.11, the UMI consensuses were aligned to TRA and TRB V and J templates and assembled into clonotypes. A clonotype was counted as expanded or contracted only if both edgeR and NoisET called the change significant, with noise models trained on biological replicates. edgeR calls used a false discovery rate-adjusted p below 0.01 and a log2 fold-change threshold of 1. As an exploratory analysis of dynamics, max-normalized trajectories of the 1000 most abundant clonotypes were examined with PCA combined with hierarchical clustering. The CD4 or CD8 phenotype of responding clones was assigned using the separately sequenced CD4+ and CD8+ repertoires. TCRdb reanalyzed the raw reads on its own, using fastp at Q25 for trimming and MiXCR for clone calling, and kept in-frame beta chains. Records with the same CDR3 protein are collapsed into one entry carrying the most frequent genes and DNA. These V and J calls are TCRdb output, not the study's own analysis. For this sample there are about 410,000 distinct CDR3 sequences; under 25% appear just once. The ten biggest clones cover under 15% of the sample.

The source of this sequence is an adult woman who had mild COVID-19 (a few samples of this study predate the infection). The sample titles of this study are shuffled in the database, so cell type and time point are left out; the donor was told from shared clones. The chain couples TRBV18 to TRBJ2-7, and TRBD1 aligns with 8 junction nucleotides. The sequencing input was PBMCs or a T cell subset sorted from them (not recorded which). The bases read TGTGCCAGCCAGAGACAGGGGCAGTCCTACGAGCAGTACTTC. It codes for CASQRQGQSYEQYF.